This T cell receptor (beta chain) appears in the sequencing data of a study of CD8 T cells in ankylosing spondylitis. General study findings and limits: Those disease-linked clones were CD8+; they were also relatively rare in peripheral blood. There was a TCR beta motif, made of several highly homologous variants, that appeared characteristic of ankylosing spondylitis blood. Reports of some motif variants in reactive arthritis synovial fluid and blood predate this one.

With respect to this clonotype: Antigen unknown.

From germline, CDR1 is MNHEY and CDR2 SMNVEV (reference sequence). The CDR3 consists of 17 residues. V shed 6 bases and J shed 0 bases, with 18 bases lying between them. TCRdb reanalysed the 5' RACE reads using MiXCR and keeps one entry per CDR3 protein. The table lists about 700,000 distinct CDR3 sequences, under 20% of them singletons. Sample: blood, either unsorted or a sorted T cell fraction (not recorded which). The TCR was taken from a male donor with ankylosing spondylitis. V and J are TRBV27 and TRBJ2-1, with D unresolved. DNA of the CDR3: TGTGCCAGCAGCCCCGTGGGTCCACCAAGCTCCTACAATGAGCAGTTCTTC. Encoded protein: CASSPVGPPSSYNEQFF.